This TCR beta chain was identified in a study of blood T cell repertoires in COVID-19. The CDR3 consists of 15 residues. V shed 2 bases, J shed 0 bases, and the junction held 3 bases outside the gene matches. From germline, CDR1 is KGHSH and CDR2 LQKENI. Original handling: Nucleated cell counts were estimated from reference gene primer amplification. Some clones are missing from TCRdb's copy, which holds only in-frame ones; the method was immunoSEQ multiplex PCR. V and J calls and clone size follow that table, whereas D and trimming were derived from the DNA. The top ten clones hold about 6% of a sample with fewer than 250,000 clones, around 86% of them seen once.

The sample comprised peripheral blood. The chain recombines TRBV18 with TRBJ2-7, with 8 bases that match TRBD1. The receptor was isolated from a man aged 55 to 69 who had recovered from COVID-19. Here the CDR3 reads CASSPGQGSSYEQYF. The DNA for the CDR3 is TGTGCCAGCTCACCAGGACAGGGAAGCTCCTACGAGCAGTACTTC. Complete variable domain (other parts from reference TRBV18 and TRBJ2-7): NAGVMQNPRHLVRRRGQEARLRCSPMKGHSHVYWYRQLPEEGLKFMVYLQKENIIDESGMPKERFSAEFPKEGPSILRIQQVVRGDSAAYFCASSPGQGSSYEQYFGPGTRLTVT.